This record covers a single T cell receptor beta chain. The antigen is unknown. Assay: immunoSEQ multiplex PCR; the TCRdb copy retains only in-frame clones and omits some. The sample lists 45,000 to 65,000 clones, under 90% seen once, with roughly 0.54% in the top ten. This record belongs to a study of memory CD4+ T cells and cytomegalovirus serostatus. Across the study: Healthy Belgian adult donors included roughly ten CMV-positive and about two dozen CMV-negative people.

Single viable CD3+CD4+CD8-CD45RO+ cells were sorted as the memory CD4+ T cells. CMV serostatus came from serum IgG against pp150, pp28, p38, p52. V gave up 0 bases and J gave up 5 bases, with 10 bases separating them. The CDR3 has 14 residues. Per the germline V gene, CDR1 is MGHRA and CDR2 is YSYEKL. Whole-study findings and limits: Repertoires predicted CMV serostatus with median bootstrapped AUC of about 0.96. 67 of 164 known CMV-associated TCRbeta sequences appeared in CD4+ memory.

Material for sequencing was memory CD4+ T cells from blood. This chain links TRBV4-1 with TRBJ1-2; D uncertain. The sequence derives from an adult in good health and CMV-seronegative. The CDR3 coding sequence is TGCGCCAGCAGCCAAGAAGGCACCAAGTATGGCTACACCTTC. Translation: CASSQEGTKYGYTF.